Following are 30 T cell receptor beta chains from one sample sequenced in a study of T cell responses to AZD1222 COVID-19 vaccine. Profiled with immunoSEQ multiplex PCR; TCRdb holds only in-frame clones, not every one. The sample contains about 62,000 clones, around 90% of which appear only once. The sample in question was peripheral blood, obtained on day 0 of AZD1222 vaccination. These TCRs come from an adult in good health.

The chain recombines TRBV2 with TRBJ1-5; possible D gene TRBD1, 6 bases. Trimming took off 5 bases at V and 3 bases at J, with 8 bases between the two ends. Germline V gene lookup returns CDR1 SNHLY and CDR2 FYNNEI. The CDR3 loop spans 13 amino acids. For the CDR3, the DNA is TGTGCCAGCAGTCGACAGGCCAATCAGCCCCAGCATTTT. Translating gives CASSRQANQPQHF.

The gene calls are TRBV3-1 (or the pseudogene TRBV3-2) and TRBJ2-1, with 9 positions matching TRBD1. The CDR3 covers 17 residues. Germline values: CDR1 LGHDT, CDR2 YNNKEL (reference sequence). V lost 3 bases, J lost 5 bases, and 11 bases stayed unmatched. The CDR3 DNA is TGTGCCAGCAGCCACAGTTACGGACAGGGGATCAACAATGAGCAGTTCTTC. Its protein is CASSHSYGQGINNEQFF.

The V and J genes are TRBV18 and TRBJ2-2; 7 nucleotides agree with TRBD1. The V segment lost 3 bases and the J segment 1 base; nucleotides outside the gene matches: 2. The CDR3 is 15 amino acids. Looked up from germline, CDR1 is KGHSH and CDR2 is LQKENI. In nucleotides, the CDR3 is TGTGCCAGCTCACCGAGGACAGGGAACACCGGGGAGCTGTTTTTT. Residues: CASSPRTGNTGELFF.

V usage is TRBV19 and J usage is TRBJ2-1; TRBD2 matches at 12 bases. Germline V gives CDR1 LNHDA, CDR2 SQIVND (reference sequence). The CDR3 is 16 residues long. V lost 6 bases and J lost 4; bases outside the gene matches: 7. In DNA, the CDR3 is TGTGCCAGTAGCTCAACTAGCGGGGGGAGTTACAATGAGCAGTTCTTC. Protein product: CASSSTSGGSYNEQFF. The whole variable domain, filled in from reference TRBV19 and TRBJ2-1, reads DGGITQSPKYLFRKEGQNVTLSCEQNLNHDAMYWYRQDPGQGLRLIYYSQIVNDFQKGDIAEGYSVSREKKESFPLTVTSAQKNPTAFYLCASSSTSGGSYNEQFFGPGTRLTVL.

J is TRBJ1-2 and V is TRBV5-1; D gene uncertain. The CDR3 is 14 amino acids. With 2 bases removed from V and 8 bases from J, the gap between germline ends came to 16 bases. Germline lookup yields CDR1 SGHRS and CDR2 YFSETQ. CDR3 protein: CASSFVGGVRGYTF. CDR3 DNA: TGCGCCAGCAGCTTCGTCGGCGGGGTGCGCGGCTACACCTTC. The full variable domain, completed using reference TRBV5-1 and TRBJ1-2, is KAGVTQTPRYLIKTRGQQVTLSCSPISGHRSVSWYQQTPGQGLQFLFEYFSETQRNKGNFPGRFSGRQFSNSRSEMNVSTLELGDSALYLCASSFVGGVRGYTFGSGTRLTVV.

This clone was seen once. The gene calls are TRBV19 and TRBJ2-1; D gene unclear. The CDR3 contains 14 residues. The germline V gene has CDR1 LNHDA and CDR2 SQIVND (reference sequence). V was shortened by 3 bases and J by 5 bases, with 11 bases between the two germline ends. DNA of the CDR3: TGTGCCAGTAGTATTGGAGATCGGAACAATGAGCAGTTCTTC. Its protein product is CASSIGDRNNEQFF.

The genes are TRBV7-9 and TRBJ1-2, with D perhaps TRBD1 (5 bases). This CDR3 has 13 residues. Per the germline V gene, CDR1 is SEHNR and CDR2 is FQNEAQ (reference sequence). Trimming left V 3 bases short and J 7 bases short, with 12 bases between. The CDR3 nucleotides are TGTGCCAGCAGCTTCCGGGACGGCCTTGGCTACACCTTC. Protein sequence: CASSFRDGLGYTF.

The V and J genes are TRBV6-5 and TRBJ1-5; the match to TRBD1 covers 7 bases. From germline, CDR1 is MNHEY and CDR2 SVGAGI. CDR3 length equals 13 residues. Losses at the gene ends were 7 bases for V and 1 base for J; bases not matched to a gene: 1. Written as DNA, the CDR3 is TGTGCCAGCACAGGGGGAAGCAATCAGCCCCAGCATTTT. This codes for CASTGGSNQPQHF.

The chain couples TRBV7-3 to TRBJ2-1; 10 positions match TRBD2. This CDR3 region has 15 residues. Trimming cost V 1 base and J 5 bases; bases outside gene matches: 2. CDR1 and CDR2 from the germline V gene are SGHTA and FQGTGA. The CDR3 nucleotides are TGTGCCAGCAGCTTAAACCTAGCGGGGGACAATGAGCAGTTCTTC. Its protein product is CASSLNLAGDNEQFF.

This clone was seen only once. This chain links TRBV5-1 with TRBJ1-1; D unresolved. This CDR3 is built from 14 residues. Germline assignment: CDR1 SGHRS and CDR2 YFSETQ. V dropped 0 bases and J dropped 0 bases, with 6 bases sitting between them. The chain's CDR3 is CASSLASLNTEAFF. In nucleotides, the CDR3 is TGCGCCAGCAGCTTGGCCAGCCTGAACACTGAAGCTTTCTTT.

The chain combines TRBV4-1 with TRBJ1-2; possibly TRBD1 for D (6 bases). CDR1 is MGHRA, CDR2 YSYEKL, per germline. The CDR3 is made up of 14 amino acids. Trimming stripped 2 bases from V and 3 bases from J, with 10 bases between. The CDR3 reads CASSQTTGDYGYTF. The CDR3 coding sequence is TGCGCCAGCAGCCAAACGACAGGCGACTATGGCTACACCTTC.

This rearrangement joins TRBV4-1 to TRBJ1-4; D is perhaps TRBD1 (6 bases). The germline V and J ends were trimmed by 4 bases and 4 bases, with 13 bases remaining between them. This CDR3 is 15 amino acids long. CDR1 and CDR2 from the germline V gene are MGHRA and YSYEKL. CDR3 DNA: TGCGCCAGCAGCCTGAGCACAGGGTTTAATGAAAAACTGTTTTTT. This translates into CASSLSTGFNEKLFF.

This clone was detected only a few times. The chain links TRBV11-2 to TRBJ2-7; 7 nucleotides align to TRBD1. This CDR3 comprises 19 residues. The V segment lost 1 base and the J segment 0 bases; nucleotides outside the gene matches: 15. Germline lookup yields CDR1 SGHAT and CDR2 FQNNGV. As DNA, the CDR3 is TGTGCCAGCAGCTTAGGTCCGGGACAGATAATCCTTCCCTCCTACGAGCAGTACTTC. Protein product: CASSLGPGQIILPSYEQYF.

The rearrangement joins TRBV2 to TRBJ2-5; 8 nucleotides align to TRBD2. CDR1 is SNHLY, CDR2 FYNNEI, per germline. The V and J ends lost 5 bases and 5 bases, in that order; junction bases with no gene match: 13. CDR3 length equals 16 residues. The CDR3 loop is CASSRERGLGGETQYF. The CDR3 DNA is TGTGCCAGCAGTCGGGAGCGGGGGCTTGGAGGGGAGACCCAGTACTTC.

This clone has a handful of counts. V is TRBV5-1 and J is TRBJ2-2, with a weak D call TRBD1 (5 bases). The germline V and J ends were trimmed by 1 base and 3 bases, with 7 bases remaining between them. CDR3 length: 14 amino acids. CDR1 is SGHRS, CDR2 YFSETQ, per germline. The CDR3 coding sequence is TGCGCCAGCAGCTTGCCGACAGACACCGGGGAGCTGTTTTTT. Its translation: CASSLPTDTGELFF.

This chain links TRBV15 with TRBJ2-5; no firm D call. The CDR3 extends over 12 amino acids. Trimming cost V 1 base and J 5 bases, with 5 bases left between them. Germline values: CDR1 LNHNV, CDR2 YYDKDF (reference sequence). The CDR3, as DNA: TGTGCCACCAGCAGAGGGGCCGAGACCCAGTACTTC. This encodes CATSRGAETQYF.

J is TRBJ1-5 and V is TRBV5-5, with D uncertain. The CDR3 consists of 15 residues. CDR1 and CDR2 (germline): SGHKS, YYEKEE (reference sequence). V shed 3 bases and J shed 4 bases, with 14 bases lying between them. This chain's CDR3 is CASSSTAGVNQPQHF. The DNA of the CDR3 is TGTGCCAGCAGCTCAACGGCAGGAGTTAATCAGCCCCAGCATTTT.

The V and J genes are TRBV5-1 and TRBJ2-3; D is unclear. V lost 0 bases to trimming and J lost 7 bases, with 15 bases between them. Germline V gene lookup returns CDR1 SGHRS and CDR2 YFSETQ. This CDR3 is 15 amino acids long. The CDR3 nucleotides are TGCGCCAGCAGCTTGGGGGGTGCCCCCAAGAATACGCAGTATTTT. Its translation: CASSLGGAPKNTQYF.

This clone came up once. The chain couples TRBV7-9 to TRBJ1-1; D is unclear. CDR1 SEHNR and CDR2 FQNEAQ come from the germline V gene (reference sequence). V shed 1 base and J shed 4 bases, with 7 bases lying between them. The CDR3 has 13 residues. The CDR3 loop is CASSLVAGTEAFF. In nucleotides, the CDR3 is TGTGCCAGCAGCTTAGTGGCTGGCACTGAAGCTTTCTTT.

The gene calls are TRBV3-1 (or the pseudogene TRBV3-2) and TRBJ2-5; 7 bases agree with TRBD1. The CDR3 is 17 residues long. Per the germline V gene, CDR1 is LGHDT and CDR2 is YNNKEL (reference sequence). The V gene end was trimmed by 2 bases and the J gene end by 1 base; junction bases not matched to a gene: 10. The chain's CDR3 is CASSQTRDSQTQETQYF. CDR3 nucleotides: TGTGCCAGCAGCCAAACCCGGGACAGTCAAACCCAAGAGACCCAGTACTTC.

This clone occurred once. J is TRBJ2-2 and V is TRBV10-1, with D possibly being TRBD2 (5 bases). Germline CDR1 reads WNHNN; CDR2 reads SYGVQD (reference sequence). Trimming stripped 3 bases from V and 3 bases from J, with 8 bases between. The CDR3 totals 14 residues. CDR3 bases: TGCGCCAGCAGTGAAGGACTTCACACCGGGGAGCTGTTTTTT. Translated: CASSEGLHTGELFF.

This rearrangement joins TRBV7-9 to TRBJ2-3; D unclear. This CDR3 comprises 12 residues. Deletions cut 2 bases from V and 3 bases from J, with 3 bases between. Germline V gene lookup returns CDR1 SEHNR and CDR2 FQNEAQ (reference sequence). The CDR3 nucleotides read TGTGCCAGCAGCTTAAGAACAGATACGCAGTATTTT. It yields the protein CASSLRTDTQYF.

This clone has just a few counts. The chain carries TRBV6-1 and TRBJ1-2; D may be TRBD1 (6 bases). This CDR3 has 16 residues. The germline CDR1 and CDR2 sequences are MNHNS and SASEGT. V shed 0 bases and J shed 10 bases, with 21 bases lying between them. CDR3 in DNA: TGTGCCAGCAGTGAAGCTCTATGGCAGGGGACCTCTTTCTACACCTTC. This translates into CASSEALWQGTSFYTF.

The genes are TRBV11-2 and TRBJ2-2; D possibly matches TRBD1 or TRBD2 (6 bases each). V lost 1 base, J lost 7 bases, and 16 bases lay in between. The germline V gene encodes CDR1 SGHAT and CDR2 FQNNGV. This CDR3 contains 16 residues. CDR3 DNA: TGTGCCAGCAGCTTAGCGAGGGGGGCGCAGGGCGGGGAGCTGTTTTTT. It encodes CASSLARGAQGGELFF.

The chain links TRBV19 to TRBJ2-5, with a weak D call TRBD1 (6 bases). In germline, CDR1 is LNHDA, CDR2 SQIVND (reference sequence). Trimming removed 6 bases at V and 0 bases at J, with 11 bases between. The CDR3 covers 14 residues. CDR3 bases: TGTGCCAGTAGCCTCGGGACAAACCAAGAGACCCAGTACTTC. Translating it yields CASSLGTNQETQYF. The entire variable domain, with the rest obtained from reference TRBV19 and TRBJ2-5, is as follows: DGGITQSPKYLFRKEGQNVTLSCEQNLNHDAMYWYRQDPGQGLRLIYYSQIVNDFQKGDIAEGYSVSREKKESFPLTVTSAQKNPTAFYLCASSLGTNQETQYFGPGTRLLVL.

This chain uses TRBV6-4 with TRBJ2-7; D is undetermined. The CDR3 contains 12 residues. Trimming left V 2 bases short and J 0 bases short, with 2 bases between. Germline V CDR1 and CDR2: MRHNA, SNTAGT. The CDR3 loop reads CASSDSSYEQYF. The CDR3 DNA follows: TGTGCCAGCAGTGACAGCTCCTACGAGCAGTACTTC.

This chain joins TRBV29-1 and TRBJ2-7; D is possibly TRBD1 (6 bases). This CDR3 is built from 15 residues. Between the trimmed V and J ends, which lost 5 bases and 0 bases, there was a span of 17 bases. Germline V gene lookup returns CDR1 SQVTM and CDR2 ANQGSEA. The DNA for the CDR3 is TGCAGCGTTTCCTCCGGGACATCGATCTCCTACGAGCAGTACTTC. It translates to CSVSSGTSISYEQYF.

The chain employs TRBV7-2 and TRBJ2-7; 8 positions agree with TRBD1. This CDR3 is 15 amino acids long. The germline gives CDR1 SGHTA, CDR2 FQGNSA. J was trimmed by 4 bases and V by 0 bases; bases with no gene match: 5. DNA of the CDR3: TGTGCCAGCAGCTTAGCGCAGGGGGCTCGGTACGAGCAGTACTTC. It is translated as CASSLAQGARYEQYF.

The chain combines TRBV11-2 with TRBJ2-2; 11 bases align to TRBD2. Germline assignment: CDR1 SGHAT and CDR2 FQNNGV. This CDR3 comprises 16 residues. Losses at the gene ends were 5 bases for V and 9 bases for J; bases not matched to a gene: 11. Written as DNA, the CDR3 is TGTGCCAGCAGCCCCCCCAAACTAGCGGGGGTGAGGGAGCTGTTTTTT. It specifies CASSPPKLAGVRELFF.

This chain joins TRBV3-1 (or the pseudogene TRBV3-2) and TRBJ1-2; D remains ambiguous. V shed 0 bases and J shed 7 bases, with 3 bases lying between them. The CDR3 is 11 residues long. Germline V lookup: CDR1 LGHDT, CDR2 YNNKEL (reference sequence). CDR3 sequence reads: CASSQDGGYTF. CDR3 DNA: TGTGCCAGCAGCCAAGATGGTGGCTACACCTTC.